This T cell receptor beta chain derives from a study of blood T cell repertoires in COVID-19. Sequencing was performed with immunoSEQ multiplex PCR; in TCRdb, only in-frame clones are kept and a portion is missing. The sample gives roughly 150,000 clones, 80% to 90% of which show up once; more than 5.5% is in the top ten. The receptor comes from a man aged 50-59 years who had recovered from COVID-19. The material sequenced was PBMCs or T cells enriched from blood (not recorded which).

The CDR3 DNA follows: TGTGCCAGCAGCCAAGAGGGATTGACTAGCGGGGGGTGGCCAGGGGAGACCCAGTACTTC. Protein sequence: CASSQEGLTSGGWPGETQYF. The rearrangement uses TRBV4-2 and TRBJ2-5; TRBD2 aligns across 13 bases. Trimming at V came to 0 bases and at J to 5 bases, leaving 15 bases not matched to a gene. Germline CDR1 and CDR2: LGHNA and YNFKEQ. CDR3 length: 20 residues.